Shown below are 7 T cell receptor beta chains from a single sample sequenced in a study of blood T cell repertoires in COVID-19. Produced via immunoSEQ multiplex PCR; TCRdb's table is partial and in-frame only. The sample lists fewer than 400,000 clones, roughly 89% occurring once. Sequenced: PBMCs or T cells enriched from blood (not recorded which). These receptors all come from a woman between 18 and 30 years old who had recovered from COVID-19.

The J gene is TRBJ1-1, the V gene TRBV12-3 or TRBV12-4; 7 nucleotides match TRBD1. The CDR3 sequence is 11 residues long. Trimming at V came to 6 bases and at J to 8 bases, leaving 3 bases not matched to a gene. The DNA for the CDR3 is TGTGCCAGCAGCCTGGGACAGGAAGCTTTCTTT. This translates into CASSLGQEAFF.

This chain joins TRBV4-2 and TRBJ2-5; 10 nucleotides agree with TRBD1. The CDR3 contains 14 residues. The germline V gene encodes CDR1 LGHNA and CDR2 YNFKEQ. Trimming cost V 4 bases and J 5 bases; bases outside gene matches: 4. CDR3 DNA sequence: TGTGCCAGCAGCCCCGGACAGGGGGGCGAGACCCAGTACTTC. This codes for CASSPGQGGETQYF.

This clone has just one count. The genes are TRBV7-6 and TRBJ2-1; D uncertain. The CDR3 totals 15 residues. The germline V and J ends were trimmed by 5 bases and 4 bases, with 15 bases remaining between them. Germline lookup yields CDR1 SGHVS and CDR2 FNYEAQ. The CDR3 loop reads CASSPLSGAYNEQFF. CDR3 nucleotides: TGTGCCAGCAGCCCGCTTTCTGGAGCTTACAATGAGCAGTTCTTC.

The chain links TRBV28 to TRBJ1-5, with no clear D. This CDR3 is 10 amino acids long. V dropped 7 bases and J dropped 9 bases, with 7 bases sitting between them. CDR1 and CDR2 (germline): MDHEN, SYDVKM. Here the CDR3 DNA reads TGTGCCAGCAATTCCCGGCCCCAGCATTTT. This sequence encodes CASNSRPQHF.

V gene TRBV27 combines with J gene TRBJ2-1; 7 bases agree with TRBD2. The CDR3 totals 15 residues. From germline, CDR1 is MNHEY and CDR2 SMNVEV (reference sequence). With 6 bases clipped from V and 0 bases from J, the junction kept 5 bases outside the gene matches. The CDR3 nucleotides read TGTGCCAGCAGCCCCCAGCGGGGCTCCTACAATGAGCAGTTCTTC. Protein product: CASSPQRGSYNEQFF.

CDR3: CASSFAGGETQYF. CDR3 nucleotide sequence: TGTGCCAGCAGTTTCGCTGGAGGAGAGACCCAGTACTTC. The chain couples TRBV12-3 or TRBV12-4 to TRBJ2-5; D is possibly TRBD2 (5 bases). The CDR3 consists of 13 residues. V was shortened by 3 bases and J by 4 bases, with 9 bases between the two germline ends.

The CDR3 region is CASRTLGYEQYF. The CDR3 DNA is TGTGCCAGCAGGACACTAGGGTACGAGCAGTACTTC. This rearrangement joins TRBV28 to TRBJ2-7; weak D call: TRBD2 (5 bases). V dropped 6 bases and J dropped 4 bases, with 10 bases sitting between them. CDR3 size: 12 residues. Germline lookup yields CDR1 MDHEN and CDR2 SYDVKM.